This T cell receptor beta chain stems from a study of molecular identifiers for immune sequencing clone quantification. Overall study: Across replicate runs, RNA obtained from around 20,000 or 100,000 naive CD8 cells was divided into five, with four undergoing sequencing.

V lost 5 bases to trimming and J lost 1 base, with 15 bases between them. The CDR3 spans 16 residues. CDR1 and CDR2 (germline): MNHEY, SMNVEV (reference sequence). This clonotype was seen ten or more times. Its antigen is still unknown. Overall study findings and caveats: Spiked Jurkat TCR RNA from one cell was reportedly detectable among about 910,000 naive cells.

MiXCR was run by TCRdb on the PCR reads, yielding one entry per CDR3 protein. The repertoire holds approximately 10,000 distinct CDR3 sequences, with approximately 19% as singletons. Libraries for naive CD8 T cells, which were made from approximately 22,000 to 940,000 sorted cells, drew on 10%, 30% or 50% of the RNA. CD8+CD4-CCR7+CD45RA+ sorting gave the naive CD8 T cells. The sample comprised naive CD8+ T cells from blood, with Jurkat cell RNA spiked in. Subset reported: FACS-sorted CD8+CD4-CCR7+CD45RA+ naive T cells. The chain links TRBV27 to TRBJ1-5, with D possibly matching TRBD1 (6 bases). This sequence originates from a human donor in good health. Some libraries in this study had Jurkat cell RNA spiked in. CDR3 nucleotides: TGTGCCAGCAGTCTAACAGGGAGGGGAAGCAATCAGCCCCAGCATTTT. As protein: CASSLTGRGSNQPQHF.